This passage covers 23 T cell receptor beta chains from one sample sequenced in a study of T cells after yellow fever vaccination (dated 2019 in TCRdb). What this sample's treatment or condition label stands for: live attenuated yellow fever vaccine strain. Receptor amplification or capture employed 5' RACE. Sequencing was carried out with an Illumina HiSeq 2500. TCRdb passed the public sequencing reads through fastp at Q25 and MiXCR, retaining productive beta sequences. Entries that share a CDR3 protein sequence are merged under the most common genes and DNA. The sample records some 110,000 distinct CDR3 sequences, around 6.7% of which are singletons. Roughly 2.8% of the sample rests with the top ten. The sample consisted of CD4+ T cells sorted from PBMCs, taken roughly seven weeks after the first yellow fever vaccination. The receptor set was obtained from a man younger than 35 who received the YFV17D yellow fever vaccine.

This clonotype was detected ten times or more. V usage is TRBV20-1 and J usage is TRBJ1-1; TRBD1 agrees at 7 bases. This CDR3 is built from 14 residues. J gave up 1 base and V 6 bases, and 8 bases lay outside the gene matches. Germline V gives CDR1 DFQATT, CDR2 SNEGSKA (reference sequence). The CDR3 loop is CSAPHRTGNTEAFF. CDR3 nucleotide sequence: TGCAGTGCGCCCCATCGGACAGGGAACACTGAAGCTTTCTTT.

The V and J genes are TRBV6-5 and TRBJ1-6; no clear D gene. The CDR3 spans 14 residues. From germline, CDR1 is MNHEY and CDR2 SVGAGI. V lost 3 bases to trimming and J lost 6 bases, with 9 bases between them. CDR3 residues: CASSYLDPNSPLHF. CDR3 in DNA: TGTGCCAGCAGTTATCTGGACCCTAATTCACCCCTCCACTTT.

At least ten counts were recorded for this clonotype. The chain employs TRBV7-2 and TRBJ1-4, with 9 nucleotides matching TRBD1. Per germline, CDR1 SGHTA and CDR2 FQGNSA. The CDR3 covers 15 residues. J was trimmed by 8 bases and V by 5 bases; bases with no gene match: 9. This CDR3 reads CASSARQGEEEKLFF. The CDR3 DNA sequence: TGTGCCAGCAGCGCCCGACAGGGGGAGGAGGAAAAACTGTTTTTT.

This clonotype has ten or more counts. The chain combines TRBV7-6 with TRBJ2-1; no definite D call. Between the trimmed V and J ends, which lost 4 bases and 6 bases, there was a span of 7 bases. The CDR3 runs 12 residues. Germline CDR1 is SGHVS and CDR2 is FNYEAQ. CDR3 nucleotide sequence: TGTGCCAGCAGCTCATATTCCAATGAGCAGTTCTTC. As protein: CASSSYSNEQFF.

This clonotype occurred many times. J is TRBJ1-4 and V is TRBV5-5; a weak D match, TRBD1 (6 bases). This CDR3 is built from 16 residues. Trimming removed 1 base at V and 6 bases at J, with 16 bases between. Germline V CDR1 and CDR2: SGHKS, YYEKEE (reference sequence). The CDR3 region is CASSLSIRGLDEKLFF. The DNA of the CDR3 is TGTGCCAGCAGCTTGAGTATCAGGGGACTGGATGAAAAACTGTTTTTT.

V usage is TRBV2 and J usage is TRBJ2-1; D gene uncertain. Trimming took off 1 base at V and 0 bases at J, with 7 bases between the two ends. Germline V gives CDR1 SNHLY, CDR2 FYNNEI. This CDR3 contains 15 residues. CDR3 sequence: CASSEDRSSYNEQFF. The CDR3 coding sequence is TGTGCCAGCAGTGAAGACAGAAGCTCCTACAATGAGCAGTTCTTC.

The chain uses TRBV7-9 and TRBJ2-7; D gene unclear. Germline V gene sequence: CDR1 SEHNR, CDR2 FQNEAQ (reference sequence). This CDR3 contains 14 residues. Trimming took 4 bases from V and 2 from J, leaving 12 bases between them. The CDR3 DNA sequence: TGTGCCAGCAGCTCCACGCTCCTCACCTACGAGCAGTACTTC. As protein: CASSSTLLTYEQYF.

This clonotype was found a few times. This chain joins TRBV10-3 and TRBJ2-3; D may be TRBD1 (5 bases). This CDR3 contains 15 residues. From germline, CDR1 is ENHRY and CDR2 SYGVKD. V lost 5 bases and J lost 2, with 14 bases in between. The CDR3 DNA reads as TGTGCCATCAGTCATGGGGCTCTAATCACAGATACGCAGTATTTT. Its protein is CAISHGALITDTQYF.

This clonotype was seen repeatedly, ten times or more. The CDR3 protein is CASTPQVGTEAFF. The CDR3 DNA is TGTGCCAGCACCCCCCAAGTCGGCACTGAAGCTTTCTTT. The gene calls are TRBV12-3 or TRBV12-4 and TRBJ1-1; no firm D call. The CDR3 runs to 13 residues. V was trimmed by 7 bases and J by 4 bases, leaving 13 bases between them.

Ten or more counts support this clonotype. V is TRBV20-1 and J is TRBJ2-7, with 9 bases identical to TRBD1. The V gene end was trimmed by 6 bases and the J gene end by 5 bases; junction bases not matched to a gene: 11. CDR1 is DFQATT, CDR2 SNEGSKA, per germline (reference sequence). The CDR3 loop spans 14 amino acids. The CDR3 sequence: CSAHITGTGNEQYV. Written as DNA, the CDR3 is TGCAGTGCACATATAACCGGGACAGGGAACGAGCAGTACGTC.

This clonotype has at least ten counts. The chain couples TRBV5-1 to TRBJ2-5, with D possibly TRBD2 on 7 matching bases. The CDR3 has 15 amino acids. Trimming pared 9 bases from V and 5 bases from J, leaving 23 bases between. Germline loops: CDR1 SGHRS, CDR2 YFSETQ. The CDR3 nucleotides read TGCGCCACCACCCCCCGAGGGGGGGCTGTGGAGACCCAGTACTTC. Amino acids: CATTPRGGAVETQYF.

This clonotype has only a few counts. The chain couples TRBV4-3 to TRBJ1-6, with unresolved D. The V gene's germline CDR1 is LGHNA and CDR2 YSLEER. This CDR3 region has 12 residues. The V gene lost 0 bases and the J gene lost 8 bases, with 2 bases spanning the gap. The CDR3 here is CASSQDYSPLHF. In nucleotides, the CDR3 is TGCGCCAGCAGCCAAGACTATTCACCCCTCCACTTT.

This clonotype was found many times. The CDR3 loop is CASSLVSGSTDTQYF. DNA of the CDR3: TGCGCCAGCAGCTTGGTGTCAGGGAGCACAGATACGCAGTATTTT. The chain employs TRBV5-1 and TRBJ2-3, with TRBD1 as a possible D gene (5 bases). This CDR3 region has 15 residues. Trimming pared 0 bases from V and 0 bases from J, leaving 8 bases between. Per the germline V gene, CDR1 is SGHRS and CDR2 is YFSETQ.

This clonotype was recorded many times. The chain links TRBV13 to TRBJ2-1, with D maybe TRBD1 (5 bases). Trimming cost V 0 bases and J 8 bases, with 11 bases left between them. CDR3 length equals 14 residues. Germline V gene lookup returns CDR1 PRHDT and CDR2 FYEKMQ (reference sequence). DNA for the CDR3: TGTGCCAGCAGCTTAGGGACAGTTAAGGATGAGCAGTTCTTC. It encodes CASSLGTVKDEQFF.

The chain carries TRBV11-2 and TRBJ1-2; D is ambiguous. Germline lookup yields CDR1 SGHAT and CDR2 FQNNGV. The CDR3 extends over 13 amino acids. Deletions cut 1 base from V and 7 bases from J, with 10 bases between. The CDR3 coding sequence is TGTGCCAGCAGCTTAGGCCTCGCCAGTGGCTACACCTTC. Translation: CASSLGLASGYTF.

This clonotype was recorded a few times. This sequence joins TRBV12-3 or TRBV12-4 and TRBJ2-7, with 14 bases identical to TRBD2. V shed 5 bases, J shed 0 bases, and the junction held 9 bases outside the gene matches. This CDR3 region has 18 residues. DNA of the CDR3: TGTGCCAGCAGTCTATGGACTAGCGGGGGGCCGAGCTCCTACGAGCAGTACTTC. Its translation: CASSLWTSGGPSSYEQYF.

This clonotype was detected ten times or more. The rearrangement uses TRBV11-2 and TRBJ1-4; D gene ambiguous. The CDR3 sequence is 16 residues long. The germline CDR1 and CDR2 sequences are SGHAT and FQNNGV. V lost 2 bases and J 8 bases, leaving 18 bases between the germline ends. The CDR3 nucleotides are TGTGCCAGCAGCTTATATTTCGAACGGGCGGGCGAAAAACTGTTTTTT. Its protein product is CASSLYFERAGEKLFF.

Many counts were recorded for this clonotype. The chain uses TRBV4-2 and TRBJ1-5, with 7 bases identical to TRBD1. The junction had 15 bases not matched to a gene; V was cut back by 4 bases and J by 0 bases. The CDR3 has 19 amino acids. Germline V gene lookup returns CDR1 LGHNA and CDR2 YNFKEQ. The CDR3, as DNA: TGTGCCAGCAGCCCTTGGGACAGTTCGAGGACATATAGCAATCAGCCCCAGCATTTT. Protein: CASSPWDSSRTYSNQPQHF.

In this sample, this clonotype turned up many times. V gene TRBV29-1 combines with J gene TRBJ2-1; a possible D gene is TRBD2 (6 bases). Trimming removed 2 bases at V and 5 bases at J, with 13 bases between. The CDR3 is 14 residues long. Germline-derived CDR1 and CDR2 are SQVTM and ANQGSEA. The CDR3 spells CSVERWGGHNEQFF. The CDR3 region has the DNA TGCAGCGTTGAAAGGTGGGGAGGCCACAATGAGCAGTTCTTC.

Worth noting for this clonotype: Possible read error: a much larger clone is one base away. Here the CDR3 reads CASTTRLGQNTDTQYF. CDR3 bases: TGTGCCAGCACAACCCGACTGGGACAAAACACAGATACGCAGTATTTT. The gene calls are TRBV7-2 and TRBJ2-3; TRBD1 is a possible D gene (6 bases). V was pared by 7 bases and J by 2 bases, with 19 bases between. CDR3 length: 16 residues. Germline V CDR1 and CDR2: SGHTA, FQGNSA.

The V and J genes are TRBV20-1 and TRBJ1-4; D is perhaps TRBD1 (6 bases). Germline loops: CDR1 DFQATT, CDR2 SNEGSKA (reference sequence). This CDR3 is built from 17 residues. The CDR3, as DNA: TGCTGCGCTAGAGATTTAGCCGAGGACAGCCATAATGAAAAACTGTTTTTT. Its protein is CCARDLAEDSHNEKLFF.

This clonotype has a count of ten or more. The gene calls are TRBV2 and TRBJ1-1; the D is unclear. This CDR3 comprises 13 residues. The V and J ends lost 2 bases and 3 bases respectively, with 7 bases between them. Germline lookup yields CDR1 SNHLY and CDR2 FYNNEI. The chain's CDR3 is CASSELEDTEAFF. The CDR3, as DNA: TGTGCCAGCAGTGAACTGGAGGACACTGAAGCTTTCTTT.

This clonotype has only a few counts. The gene calls are TRBV20-1 and TRBJ2-2; D uncertain. V was cut by 2 bases and J by 5 bases, with 12 bases left in between. The germline gives CDR1 DFQATT, CDR2 SNEGSKA (reference sequence). The CDR3 extends over 14 amino acids. CDR3 protein: CSARRPLVTGELFF. DNA of the CDR3: TGCAGTGCTAGAAGACCCTTAGTGACCGGGGAGCTGTTTTTT.